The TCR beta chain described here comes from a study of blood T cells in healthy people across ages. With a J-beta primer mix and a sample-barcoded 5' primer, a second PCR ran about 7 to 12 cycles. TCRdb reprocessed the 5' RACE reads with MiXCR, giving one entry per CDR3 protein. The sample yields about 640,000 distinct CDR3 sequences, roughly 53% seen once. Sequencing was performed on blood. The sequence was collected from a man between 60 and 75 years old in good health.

CDR3 sequence (DNA): TGCAGTGCTAGAGATCACAAAGGGGCATCGTTCTATGGCTACACCTTC. Its translation is CSARDHKGASFYGYTF. This chain connects TRBV20-1 to TRBJ1-2; TRBD1 might be the D (5 bases). The CDR3 covers 16 residues. Germline-derived CDR1 and CDR2 are DFQATT and SNEGSKA (reference sequence). Trimming took off 0 bases at V and 4 bases at J, with 18 bases between the two ends.